This note documents a single T cell receptor (beta chain) sequence. Its specific antigen is unknown. Per-nucleotide qualities are absent, and no much larger clonotype sits a single base away. The data were obtained in a study of PD-1 blockade in mismatch repair-deficient tumors (dated by TCRdb to 2017 to 2019). About the study as a whole: Between late 2013 and 2016, the trial enrolled about 78 consecutive patients with 11 to 12 types of mismatch repair-deficient cancer, all of whom had received prior treatment and were progressing. Tumor-associated T cell clones were tracked in the peripheral blood of patients responding to PD-1 blockade by deep sequencing of TCR CDR3 regions.

For every enrolled patient, mismatch repair deficiency was confirmed by either polymerase chain reaction or immunohistochemistry. TCR sequencing was performed for a few patients who responded to pembrolizumab therapy. Pembrolizumab PD-1 blockade was prospectively tested in advanced mismatch repair-deficient cancers, regardless of tissue of origin, in the phase II trial. Peripheral blood T cell samples were collected serially, before PD-1 blockade began and at several time points afterward. The timing of each blood sample was reported as weeks after the first dose of pembrolizumab. Library construction relied on the immunoSEQ multiplex PCR assay. TCRdb stores this immuneACCESS table with in-frame sequences only. Part of the clones is absent; in the studies checked, under half of the shortfall reflects unresolved V genes, and no reason is known for the rest. The sample table shows about 40,000 clones, and 70% to 90% are seen once. Jointly, the top ten make up around 3.9% of the sample.

The CDR3 sequence holds 14 residues, the cysteine and phenylalanine included. Of the read, only the CDR3 DNA is kept; its 42 bases are in frame from base 1. V lost 4 bases and J lost 1 base; the stretch between them is 11 bases long. CDR1 and CDR2, per the germline V gene, are SGHRS and YFSETQ. What the study reported, not specific to this receptor: Rapid expansion after pembrolizumab followed by contraction, generally before radiologic responses, was shown by tumor-resident clones, which were often undetectable in blood before treatment.

The clonotype comes from an adult with mismatch repair-deficient cancer. The V and J segments used are TRBV5-1 and TRBJ1-1; the D region possibly corresponds to TRBD1 (6 bases align). This sample comprised peripheral blood, obtained 76 weeks after starting pembrolizumab. At the DNA level, the sequence is TGCGCCAGCAGCCTGATGGACAGGAACACTGAAGCTTTCTTT. This gives the protein CASSLMDRNTEAFF.